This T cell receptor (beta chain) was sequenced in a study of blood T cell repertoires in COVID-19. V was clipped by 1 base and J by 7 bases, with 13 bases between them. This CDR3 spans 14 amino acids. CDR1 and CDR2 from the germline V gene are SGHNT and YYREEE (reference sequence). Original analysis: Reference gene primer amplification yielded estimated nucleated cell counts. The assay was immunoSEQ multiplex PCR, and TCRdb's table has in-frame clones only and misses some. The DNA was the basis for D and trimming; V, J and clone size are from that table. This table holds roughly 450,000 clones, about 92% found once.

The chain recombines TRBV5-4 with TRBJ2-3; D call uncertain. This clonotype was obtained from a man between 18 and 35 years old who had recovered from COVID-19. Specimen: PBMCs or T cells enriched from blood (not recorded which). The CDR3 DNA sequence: TGTGCCAGCAGCTTGAACTCGGCGGAACATACGCAGTATTTT. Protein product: CASSLNSAEHTQYF. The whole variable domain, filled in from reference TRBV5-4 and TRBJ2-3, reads ETGVTQSPTHLIKTRGQQVTLRCSSQSGHNTVSWYQQALGQGPQFIFQYYREEENGRGNFPPRFSGLQFPNYSSELNVNALELDDSALYLCASSLNSAEHTQYFGPGTRLTVL.